This passage covers 13 T cell receptor beta chains from one sample sequenced in a study of blood T cell repertoires in COVID-19. TCRdb keeps only in-frame clones here, not all; method: immunoSEQ multiplex PCR. The repertoire consists of a few hundred thousand clones, with around 82% occurring once and the leading ten covering roughly 2.3%. Sequencing was carried out using peripheral blood. Receptor source: a woman aged 55-69 years with acute or convalescent COVID-19.

The genes are TRBV7-8 and TRBJ2-7, with D tentatively TRBD2 (5 bases). Germline V gene sequence: CDR1 SGHVS, CDR2 FQNEAQ. This CDR3 spans 14 amino acids. V was pared by 5 bases and J by 2 bases, with 13 bases between. The CDR3 sequence: CASSRDSGAYEQYF. DNA of the CDR3: TGTGCCAGCAGCCGAGACTCCGGGGCCTACGAGCAGTACTTC.

CDR3 sequence (DNA): TGTGCCAGCAGCCACGGCCCCCCGGGTGGTCCTGAAGCTTTCTTT. This gives the protein CASSHGPPGGPEAFF. The V gene is TRBV7-9, the J gene TRBJ1-1, with D unresolved. The CDR3 is made up of 15 amino acids. Germline V lookup: CDR1 SEHNR, CDR2 FQNEAQ (reference sequence). Between the trimmed V and J ends, which lost 5 bases and 6 bases, there was a span of 19 bases. Full variable domain (missing parts from reference TRBV7-9 and TRBJ1-1): DTGVSQNPRHKITKRGQNVTFRCDPISEHNRLYWYRQTLGQGPEFLTYFQNEAQLEKSRLLSDRFSAERPKGSFSTLEIQRTEQGDSAMYLCASSHGPPGGPEAFFGQGTRLTVV.

The V and J genes are TRBV3-1 (or the pseudogene TRBV3-2) and TRBJ1-2, with D unresolved. Trimming removed 4 bases from V and 0 bases from J, with 15 bases in between. CDR3 length equals 16 residues. Germline V gives CDR1 LGHDT, CDR2 YNNKEL (reference sequence). CDR3 bases: TGTGCCAGCAGCCCTCCACCGGGCGGGGCTAACTATGGCTACACCTTC. Amino acids: CASSPPPGGANYGYTF.

The chain couples TRBV2 to TRBJ1-1; TRBD1 might be the D (6 bases). Germline CDR1 reads SNHLY; CDR2 reads FYNNEI. The CDR3 sequence is 14 residues long. Trimming took off 6 bases at V and 2 bases at J, with 13 bases between the two ends. The CDR3, as DNA: TGTGCCAGCAGCCCTGGACAGCTAAACACTGAAGCTTTCTTT. Translation gives CASSPGQLNTEAFF.

V usage is TRBV5-5 and J usage is TRBJ1-2; D remains unclear. Trimming stripped 3 bases from V and 3 bases from J, with 12 bases between. From germline, CDR1 is SGHKS and CDR2 YYEKEE (reference sequence). This CDR3 has 14 amino acids. The chain's CDR3 is CASSSRSADYGYTF. The CDR3 DNA reads TGTGCCAGCAGCTCCCGTTCGGCGGACTATGGCTACACCTTC.

The CDR3 is CASSQDRGQGRRKSYGYTF. The CDR3, as DNA: TGTGCCAGCAGCCAAGATCGGGGACAGGGGCGCCGCAAGAGCTATGGCTACACCTTC. This chain joins TRBV3-1 (or the pseudogene TRBV3-2) and TRBJ1-2, with TRBD1 matching 10 bases. J gave up 4 bases and V 0 bases, and 14 bases lay outside the gene matches. The CDR3 covers 19 residues. Germline assignment: CDR1 LGHDT and CDR2 YNNKEL (reference sequence).

The CDR3, as DNA: TGCGCCAGCAGCCAACAGGGCCCGAGGGGGCACGCTAATGAAAAACTGTTTTTT. This codes for CASSQQGPRGHANEKLFF. The rearrangement links TRBV4-1 to TRBJ1-4, with TRBD1 identical over 7 bases. Germline V gene lookup returns CDR1 MGHRA and CDR2 YSYEKL. J gave up 3 bases and V 2 bases, and 12 bases lay outside the gene matches. There are 18 residues in the CDR3.

This clone has a handful of counts. CDR3 bases: TGTGCCAGCAGCGAAGGGAGCTCTGGAAACACCATATATTTT. Amino acids: CASSEGSSGNTIYF. The V call is TRBV7-3, the J call TRBJ1-3; D is uncertain. Between the trimmed V and J ends, which lost 5 bases and 0 bases, there was a span of 8 bases. CDR3 length: 14 amino acids. The germline gives CDR1 SGHTA, CDR2 FQGTGA.

The chain couples TRBV7-2 to TRBJ1-2; 7 positions agree with TRBD1. V lost 4 bases and J lost 3; bases outside the gene matches: 5. In germline, CDR1 is SGHTA, CDR2 FQGNSA. This CDR3 has 14 residues. Here the CDR3 DNA reads TGTGCCAGCAGCTCTCGACAGGGCGACTATGGCTACACCTTC. This encodes CASSSRQGDYGYTF.

This chain uses TRBV3-1 (or the pseudogene TRBV3-2) with TRBJ1-1; D may be TRBD1 (6 bases). The CDR3 has 13 residues. CDR1 LGHDT and CDR2 YNNKEL come from the germline V gene (reference sequence). Trimming took 6 bases from V and 7 from J, leaving 15 bases between them. CDR3 protein: CASSLKGGFEAFF. The CDR3 bases are TGTGCCAGCAGTCTAAAAGGGGGTTTTGAAGCTTTCTTT.

The rearrangement joins TRBV30 to TRBJ2-1, with TRBD1 matching over 7 bases. Germline values: CDR1 GTSNPN, CDR2 SVGIG (reference sequence). The CDR3 is made up of 15 amino acids. Trimming took 3 bases from V and 2 from J; bases not matched to a gene: 7. The CDR3 sequence is CAWSSEQGAYNEQFF. The CDR3 nucleotides are TGTGCCTGGAGCTCCGAGCAGGGGGCCTACAATGAGCAGTTCTTC.

The chain joins TRBV5-4 to TRBJ2-2; possible D gene TRBD1, 5 bases. Germline V gives CDR1 SGHNT, CDR2 YYREEE (reference sequence). Trimming shortened V by 4 bases and J by 3 bases, and 19 bases separated the two germline ends. The CDR3 length is 17 residues. The CDR3 DNA reads as TGTGCCAGCAGCGCTCGTTCTCAGGGTGGAGACACCGGGGAGCTGTTTTTT. This translates into CASSARSQGGDTGELFF.

This sequence joins TRBV4-2 and TRBJ2-2; TRBD1 is a possible D gene (6 bases). Trimming left V 2 bases short and J 5 bases short, with 12 bases between. The CDR3 runs 15 residues. Germline lookup yields CDR1 LGHNA and CDR2 YNFKEQ. In nucleotides, the CDR3 is TGTGCCAGCAGCCAACAAGGACAGAAAACCGGGGAGCTGTTTTTT. Protein product: CASSQQGQKTGELFF.